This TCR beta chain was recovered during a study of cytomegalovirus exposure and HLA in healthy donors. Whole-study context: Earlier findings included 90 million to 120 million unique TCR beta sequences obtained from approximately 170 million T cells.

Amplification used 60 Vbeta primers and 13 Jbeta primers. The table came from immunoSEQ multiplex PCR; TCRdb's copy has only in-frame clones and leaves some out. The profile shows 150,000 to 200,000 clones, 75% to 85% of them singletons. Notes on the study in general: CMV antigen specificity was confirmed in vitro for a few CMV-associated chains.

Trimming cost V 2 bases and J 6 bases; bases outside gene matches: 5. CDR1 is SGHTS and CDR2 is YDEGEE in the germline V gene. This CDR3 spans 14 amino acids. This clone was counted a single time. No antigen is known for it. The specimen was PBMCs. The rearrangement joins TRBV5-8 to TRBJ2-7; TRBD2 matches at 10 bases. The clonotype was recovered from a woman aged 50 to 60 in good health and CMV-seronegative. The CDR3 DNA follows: TGTGCCAGCAGCTTTAGCGGGGGGCCTCGCGAGCAGTACTTC. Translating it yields CASSFSGGPREQYF. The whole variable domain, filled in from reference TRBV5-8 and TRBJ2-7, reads EAGVTQSPTHLIKTRGQQATLRCSPISGHTSVYWYQQALGLGLQFLLWYDEGEERNRGNFPPRFSGRQFPNYSSELNVNALELEDSALYLCASSFSGGPREQYFGPGTRLTVT.